These 18 T cell receptor beta chains were all obtained from the same sample, sequenced in a study of beta chain features in type 1 diabetes. Study findings and constraints: TCRB CDR3s from Type 1 diabetes patients were moderately but significantly shorter in all four CD4+ subsets.

Antigen specificity for these receptors is unknown. The isolated RNA, all of it, was reverse transcribed, so expressed TCRB transcripts were what got sequenced. This table comes from immunoSEQ multiplex PCR, and its TCRdb copy is limited to in-frame clones, with some not included. The sample consists of 15,000 or so clones, 55% to 75% of them appearing once. Material for sequencing was stem cell memory CD4+ T cells from blood. All receptors derive from a man aged 25-45 years with type 1 diabetes.

This clone appeared a few times. The chain combines TRBV28 with TRBJ2-5; D gene unclear. Per the germline V gene, CDR1 is MDHEN and CDR2 is SYDVKM. The CDR3 contains 12 residues. The germline V and J ends were trimmed by 6 bases and 9 bases, with 14 bases remaining between them. In DNA form, the CDR3 reads TGTGCCAGCAGCCTCCCTGGCCTGGCCCAGTACTTC. This gives the protein CASSLPGLAQYF.

This rearrangement joins TRBV15 to TRBJ2-5; D unresolved. CDR1 and CDR2 from the germline V gene are LNHNV and YYDKDF (reference sequence). The ends were cut back, 0 bases at V and 2 bases at J, with 10 bases in the middle. The CDR3 is made up of 15 amino acids. In DNA, the CDR3 is TGTGCCACCAGCAGAGATTCTTCTAGACAAGAGACCCAGTACTTC. Residues: CATSRDSSRQETQYF.

This clone occurred a few times. The chain links TRBV28 to TRBJ2-3, with 7 bases aligning to TRBD2. Germline loops: CDR1 MDHEN, CDR2 SYDVKM. The CDR3 covers 15 residues. Trimming cost V 5 bases and J 2 bases; bases outside gene matches: 7. The CDR3: CASSGLSGHTDTQYF. CDR3 nucleotide sequence: TGTGCCAGCAGTGGACTTAGCGGGCACACAGATACGCAGTATTTT.

The chain has TRBV6-1 and TRBJ2-3, with D possibly being TRBD2 (6 bases). CDR1 and CDR2 from the germline V gene are MNHNS and SASEGT. The CDR3 is 13 amino acids. Trimming removed 1 base from V and 5 bases from J, with 7 bases in between. This chain's CDR3 is CASSEGGEDTQYF. DNA for the CDR3: TGTGCCAGCAGTGAAGGGGGGGAAGATACGCAGTATTTT.

The chain is built from TRBV11-1 and TRBJ2-1; the match to TRBD2 covers 12 bases. The junction had 5 bases not matched to a gene; V was cut back by 9 bases and J by 5 bases. Germline values: CDR1 SGHAT, CDR2 FQDESV (reference sequence). The CDR3 spans 14 residues. This CDR3 is CASERLAGDNEQFF. Here the CDR3 DNA reads TGTGCCAGTGAGAGACTAGCGGGGGACAATGAGCAGTTCTTC.

Details on this clone: One end of the junction does not line up with germline, which may come from a read error. The chain joins TRBV7-9 to TRBJ2-1, with 8 positions matching TRBD2. The CDR3 runs to 16 residues. The germline V gene has CDR1 SEHNR and CDR2 FQNEAQ (reference sequence). The DNA of the CDR3 is TGTGCCGGCAGGGGTAGCGGGGTGAGCTCCTACAATGAGCAGTTCTTC. It translates to CAGRGSGVSSYNEQFF.

The chain links TRBV11-2 to TRBJ2-5, with TRBD2 matching over 13 bases. The DNA end favors TRBJ2-7, so the J call may be wrong. Germline V gene lookup returns CDR1 SGHAT and CDR2 FQNNGV. CDR3 length: 18 amino acids. CDR3 bases: TGTGCCAGCAGCTTAGGCTCGGGACTAGCGGGGCCTTCCTACGAGCAGTACTTC. As protein: CASSLGSGLAGPSYEQYF.

The rearrangement joins TRBV11-2 to TRBJ2-1; no clear D gene. This CDR3 comprises 15 residues. V dropped 5 bases and J dropped 3 bases, with 14 bases sitting between them. Germline V gene data show CDR1 as SGHAT and CDR2 as FQNNGV. CDR3 DNA sequence: TGTGCCAGCAGCCGAGCCGAGACTTACTACAATGAGCAGTTCTTC. It specifies CASSRAETYYNEQFF.

The chain combines TRBV6-6 with TRBJ2-3, with D possibly matching TRBD1 (9 bases). Trimming left V 6 bases short and J 4 bases short, with 20 bases between. The germline V gene has CDR1 MNHNY and CDR2 SVGAGI (reference sequence). The CDR3 contains 16 residues. The CDR3 region is CASSHGRDRAPDTQYF. CDR3 nucleotides: TGTGCCAGCAGCCACGGGAGGGACAGGGCCCCAGATACGCAGTATTTT.

The gene calls are TRBV7-9 and TRBJ1-4; 7 nucleotides match TRBD1. CDR3 length equals 15 residues. Germline V lookup: CDR1 SEHNR, CDR2 FQNEAQ (reference sequence). J lost 5 bases, V lost 4 bases, and 7 bases had no gene match. The CDR3 loop is CASSSRGQPNEKLFF. In DNA, the CDR3 is TGTGCCAGCAGCTCTCGGGGACAGCCAAATGAAAAACTGTTTTTT.

The CDR3: CSATDEQFF. The CDR3 coding sequence is TGCAGTGCTACGGATGAGCAGTTCTTC. The chain links TRBV20-1 to TRBJ2-1; D not certain. CDR1 and CDR2 (germline): DFQATT, SNEGSKA (reference sequence). The CDR3 runs 9 residues. V dropped 4 bases and J dropped 8 bases, with 3 bases sitting between them.

The chain employs TRBV2 and TRBJ2-3, with D perhaps TRBD2 (5 bases). The CDR3 runs to 14 residues. V was clipped by 2 bases and J by 3 bases, with 9 bases between them. CDR1 SNHLY and CDR2 FYNNEI come from the germline V gene. For the CDR3, the DNA is TGTGCCAGCAGTGAAAGGACTGAGACAGATACGCAGTATTTT. Translated, it gives CASSERTETDTQYF.

This clone was seen once. Mismatch with germline at one junction end may stem from a read error. The chain joins TRBV7-7 to TRBJ2-2; D gene ambiguous. The CDR3 is 13 residues long. Germline-derived CDR1 and CDR2 are SSHAT and FNYEAQ (reference sequence). CDR3: CASSLVSTGELFF. The CDR3 DNA sequence: TGTGCTAGCAGCTTGGTCAGCACCGGGGAGCTGTTTTTT.

The rearrangement links TRBV7-3 to TRBJ1-1; no clear D gene. Germline lookup yields CDR1 SGHTA and CDR2 FQGTGA. V lost 2 bases and J lost 1, with 5 bases in between. There are 13 residues in the CDR3. The CDR3 bases are TGTGCCAGCAGCTTAGCAGAGAACACTGAAGCTTTCTTT. Translated, it gives CASSLAENTEAFF. The variable domain in full, completed from reference TRBV7-3 and TRBJ1-1, reads GAGVSQTPSNKVTEKGKYVELRCDPISGHTALYWYRQSLGQGPEFLIYFQGTGAADDSGLPNDRFFAVRPEGSVSTLKIQRTERGDSAVYLCASSLAENTEAFFGQGTRLTVV.

V is TRBV7-9 and J is TRBJ2-1; D is perhaps TRBD2 (6 bases). Germline assignment: CDR1 SEHNR and CDR2 FQNEAQ (reference sequence). V was shortened by 6 bases and J by 7 bases, with 16 bases between the two germline ends. This CDR3 is built from 14 residues. The CDR3 region has the DNA TGTGCCAGCAGGCCGGGGGTCCTTGGAAATGAGCAGTTCTTC. Protein sequence: CASRPGVLGNEQFF.

J is TRBJ2-7 and V is TRBV18; a possible D gene is TRBD1 (6 bases). The CDR3 extends over 14 amino acids. V was shortened by 5 bases and J by 5 bases, with 16 bases between the two germline ends. Germline CDR1 is KGHSH and CDR2 is LQKENI. CDR3: CASSYSRDTHEQYF. CDR3 bases: TGTGCCAGCTCATACAGCCGGGACACCCACGAGCAGTACTTC.

This chain connects TRBV11-2 to TRBJ1-5; weak D call: TRBD1 (5 bases). V gave up 5 bases and J gave up 2 bases, with 13 bases separating them. The CDR3 loop spans 15 amino acids. Germline CDR1 SGHAT, CDR2 FQNNGV. The CDR3 nucleotides read TGTGCCAGCAGCGGGGGTCCGGGGGGCAATCAGCCCCAGCATTTT. This codes for CASSGGPGGNQPQHF.

The chain uses TRBV30 and TRBJ2-7; D possibly corresponds to TRBD1 (5 bases). The germline V gene has CDR1 GTSNPN and CDR2 SVGIG (reference sequence). CDR3 length: 12 amino acids. With 2 bases removed from V and 3 bases from J, the gap between germline ends came to 8 bases. CDR3 residues: CAWSFQGYEQYF. DNA for the CDR3: TGTGCCTGGAGTTTTCAGGGCTACGAGCAGTACTTC.